One sample yielded the 30 T cell receptor beta chains listed below, sequenced in a study of blood T cell repertoires in COVID-19 (dated by TCRdb to the early 2020s). Library prep was done by the immunoSEQ multiplex PCR assay. As stored in TCRdb, this immuneACCESS dataset retains in-frame rearrangements with V and J assigned. A fraction of the clones does not appear; measured against another copy, unresolved V genes explain less than half of the discrepancy, and the remainder lacks a known reason. In all, the sample holds tens of thousands of clones, and about 87% of those were seen once. The ten largest clonotypes hold approximately 8.1% of the sample. The sequencing input was peripheral blood. These receptors originate from a man older than 75 with active or convalescent COVID-19.

The gene calls are TRBV6-5 and TRBJ1-1; no clear D gene. The germline V and J ends were trimmed by 0 bases and 3 bases, with 8 bases remaining between them. CDR1 is MNHEY, CDR2 SVGAGI, per germline. The CDR3 length is 14 residues. DNA of the CDR3: TGTGCCAGCAGTTACTCGAGGGCGGACACTGAAGCTTTCTTT. Its protein is CASSYSRADTEAFF.

The chain couples TRBV10-2 to TRBJ1-2; TRBD1 might be the D (5 bases). Germline CDR1 WSHSY, CDR2 SAAADI. There are 14 residues in the CDR3. Deletions cut 2 bases from V and 3 bases from J, with 10 bases between. This CDR3 is CASSEGARDYGYTF. The CDR3 region has the DNA TGCGCCAGCAGTGAGGGGGCTAGGGACTATGGCTACACCTTC.

The V gene is TRBV19, the J gene TRBJ1-1; D is possibly TRBD1 (6 bases). Germline CDR1 is LNHDA and CDR2 is SQIVND (reference sequence). The CDR3 has 12 amino acids. V gave up 5 bases and J gave up 8 bases, with 12 bases separating them. The CDR3 DNA is TGTGCCAGTAGTCGGGGGGGCTTGGAAGCTTTCTTT. The encoded protein is CASSRGGLEAFF.

The V call is TRBV6-5, the J call TRBJ2-7; TRBD1 matches 7 bases. V dropped 6 bases and J dropped 1; count of bases not matched to a gene: 6. From germline, CDR1 is MNHEY and CDR2 SVGAGI. This CDR3 region has 14 residues. The CDR3 DNA sequence: TGTGCCAGCAGGCTATCAGGGGGTTCCTACGAGCAGTACGTC. Its translation is CASRLSGGSYEQYV.

A few counts support this clone. The chain uses TRBV24-1 and TRBJ2-1; 13 positions agree with TRBD2. After removal of 4 bases from V and 0 bases from J, the junction contained 5 bases not matched to a gene. The germline CDR1 and CDR2 sequences are KGHDR and SFDVKD. The CDR3 covers 18 residues. CDR3 nucleotides: TGTGCCACCAGTGACCGGACTAGCGGGAGAGGCTCCTACAATGAGCAGTTCTTC. It yields the protein CATSDRTSGRGSYNEQFF.

The chain links TRBV6-1 to TRBJ2-2; 9 bases map to TRBD1. V was pared by 4 bases and J by 4 bases, with 7 bases of the junction left unmatched. The CDR3 length is 16 residues. Germline CDR1 is MNHNS and CDR2 is SASEGT. The CDR3 nucleotides are TGTGCCAGCAGTGGCAGGGACAGGGTGGCCACCGGGGAGCTGTTTTTT. Amino acid sequence: CASSGRDRVATGELFF.

This chain uses TRBV23-1 with TRBJ2-1; 9 nucleotides line up with TRBD2. TRBV23-1 is placed among ORFs of uncertain function. The CDR3 contains 15 residues. J was trimmed by 8 bases and V by 3 bases; bases with no gene match: 8. CDR3 residues: CASSHGAGGCDEQFF. DNA of the CDR3: TGCGCCAGCAGTCACGGGGCGGGAGGGTGCGATGAGCAGTTCTTC.

This chain links TRBV5-8 with TRBJ2-3; no clear D. The CDR3 sequence is 14 residues long. Germline-derived CDR1 and CDR2 are SGHTS and YDEGEE. Trimming removed 3 bases from V and 1 base from J, with 9 bases in between. DNA of the CDR3: TGTGCCAGCAGCTACCAACGGGGCACAGATACGCAGTATTTT. Translating it yields CASSYQRGTDTQYF.

Only one count was recorded for this clone. This chain uses TRBV6-2 or TRBV6-3 with TRBJ1-5, with 7 bases aligning to TRBD1. From germline, CDR1 is MNHEY and CDR2 SVGEGT. The CDR3 loop spans 16 amino acids. The junction had 13 bases not matched to a gene; V was cut back by 5 bases and J by 6 bases. The CDR3: CASSPRQHRGRQPQHF. CDR3 nucleotides: TGTGCCAGCAGTCCCAGACAACACAGGGGACGTCAGCCCCAGCATTTT.

The V call is TRBV9, the J call TRBJ2-3; 8 nucleotides agree with TRBD2. This CDR3 has 15 amino acids. Per the germline V gene, CDR1 is SGDLS and CDR2 is YYNGEE. Trimming at V came to 4 bases and at J to 1 base, leaving 5 bases not matched to a gene. CDR3 bases: TGTGCCAGCAGCAAAAGAGCGGGGGGCACAGATACGCAGTATTTT. Protein: CASSKRAGGTDTQYF. Full variable domain (rest looked up from reference TRBV9 and TRBJ2-3): DSGVTQTPKHLITATGQRVTLRCSPRSGDLSVYWYQQSLDQGLQFLIQYYNGEERAKGNILERFSAQQFPDLHSELNLSSLELGDSALYFCASSKRAGGTDTQYFGPGTRLTVL.

This rearrangement joins TRBV12-3 or TRBV12-4 to TRBJ1-2; 10 bases match TRBD1. The CDR3 runs to 13 residues. V lost 6 bases to trimming and J lost 8 bases; unmatched junction nucleotides: 6. For the CDR3, the DNA is TGTGCCAGCAGATCCGGGACAGGGGACGGCTACACCTTC. This sequence encodes CASRSGTGDGYTF.

The CDR3 region has the DNA TGCAGTGCTAGCTACACTAGGGCCCAGTACTTC. Translating gives CSASYTRAQYF. The V and J genes are TRBV20-1 and TRBJ2-5; D is perhaps TRBD2 (5 bases). Between the trimmed V and J ends, which lost 3 bases and 9 bases, there was a span of 11 bases. The germline gives CDR1 DFQATT, CDR2 SNEGSKA (reference sequence). There are 11 residues in the CDR3.

V gene TRBV6-5 combines with J gene TRBJ2-7; 7 nucleotides line up with TRBD2. This CDR3 is 13 amino acids long. Per germline, CDR1 MNHEY and CDR2 SVGAGI. Losses at the gene ends were 7 bases for V and 0 bases for J; bases not matched to a gene: 3. For the CDR3, the DNA is TGTGCCAGCACTTGGGACTACTCCTACGAGCAGTACGTC. Protein: CASTWDYSYEQYV.

The gene calls are TRBV4-1 and TRBJ2-3; TRBD2 matches 9 bases. Looked up from germline, CDR1 is MGHRA and CDR2 is YSYEKL. V shed 0 bases and J 3 bases; nucleotides not matched to a gene: 7. This CDR3 is 17 amino acids long. The CDR3 protein is CASSQEGGGAVTDTQYF. CDR3 nucleotide sequence: TGCGCCAGCAGCCAAGAGGGCGGGGGGGCGGTGACAGATACGCAGTATTTT.

This clone was picked up a small number of times. This rearrangement joins TRBV6-5 to TRBJ1-5, with D hard to call. Germline CDR1 and CDR2: MNHEY and SVGAGI. The length of the CDR3 is 12 residues. V lost 8 bases, J lost 5 bases, and 10 bases lay in between. This chain's CDR3 is CASGQADQPQHF. Written as DNA, the CDR3 is TGTGCCAGCGGGCAGGCCGATCAGCCCCAGCATTTT.

This clone has just a few counts. The V gene is TRBV6-1, the J gene TRBJ1-5; possible D gene TRBD1, 6 bases. The germline gives CDR1 MNHNS, CDR2 SASEGT. Trimming cost V 1 base and J 6 bases, with 16 bases left between them. CDR3 length: 16 amino acids. The CDR3 protein is CASSEVGGAVGQPQHF. The CDR3 DNA reads as TGTGCCAGCAGTGAAGTGGGGGGGGCGGTAGGTCAGCCCCAGCATTTT.

This clone was seen only once. The chain joins TRBV9 to TRBJ1-5, with D possibly being TRBD1 (6 bases). The CDR3 has 15 residues. Trimming pared 2 bases from V and 3 bases from J, leaving 12 bases between. Germline V gene sequence: CDR1 SGDLS, CDR2 YYNGEE. Written as DNA, the CDR3 is TGTGCCAGCAGCGTTGGGACACCACCCAATCAGCCCCAGCATTTT. It specifies CASSVGTPPNQPQHF.

The gene calls are TRBV6-5 and TRBJ2-5, with unresolved D. V gave up 5 bases and J gave up 5 bases, with 12 bases separating them. Germline-derived CDR1 and CDR2 are MNHEY and SVGAGI. CDR3 length: 13 amino acids. Written as DNA, the CDR3 is TGTGCCAGCAGTCTTGCACGGCGGGAGACCCAGTACTTC. Translating gives CASSLARRETQYF.

The CDR3 sequence is CASTGQGVASSGNTIYF. The DNA for the CDR3 is TGTGCCAGCACCGGACAGGGGGTCGCGAGCTCTGGAAACACCATATATTTT. The chain employs TRBV5-4 and TRBJ1-3, with 10 positions matching TRBD1. This CDR3 is 17 amino acids long. V was clipped by 6 bases and J by 0 bases; unmatched bases: 9. CDR1 is SGHNT and CDR2 is YYREEE in the germline V gene (reference sequence).

The V gene is TRBV3-1 (or the pseudogene TRBV3-2), the J gene TRBJ1-1, with D unresolved. The V gene's germline CDR1 is LGHDT and CDR2 YNNKEL (reference sequence). This CDR3 has 13 amino acids. With 5 bases removed from V and 5 bases from J, the gap between germline ends came to 12 bases. CDR3 sequence: CASSSRRVTEAFF. In DNA form, the CDR3 reads TGTGCCAGCAGCAGCAGGAGGGTAACTGAAGCTTTCTTT.

The CDR3 region is CASNPDSLNTEAFF. CDR3 bases: TGTGCCAGCAACCCGGACAGTTTGAACACTGAAGCTTTCTTT. V gene TRBV6-5 combines with J gene TRBJ1-1, with D tentatively TRBD1 (6 bases). V was trimmed by 7 bases and J by 0 bases, leaving 12 bases between them. The CDR3 has 14 amino acids. In germline, CDR1 is MNHEY, CDR2 SVGAGI.

The chain carries TRBV3-1 (or the pseudogene TRBV3-2) and TRBJ2-2, with 8 nucleotides matching TRBD2. The CDR3 is 16 residues long. V lost 4 bases, J lost 4 bases, and 8 bases stayed unmatched. CDR1 is LGHDT, CDR2 YNNKEL, per germline (reference sequence). CDR3 protein: CASSPRSGSGTGELFF. CDR3 coding DNA: TGTGCCAGCAGCCCTCGGAGCGGGAGCGGCACCGGGGAGCTGTTTTTT.

This chain uses TRBV6-1 with TRBJ1-5, with D tentatively TRBD1 (6 bases). Germline CDR1 and CDR2: MNHNS and SASEGT. Trimming removed 2 bases from V and 7 bases from J, with 18 bases in between. The CDR3 totals 16 residues. CDR3 in DNA: TGTGCCAGCAGTGAACAGGTACAGGGCCTATACCAGCCCCAGCATTTT. Protein product: CASSEQVQGLYQPQHF.

The rearrangement uses TRBV12-3 or TRBV12-4 and TRBJ1-1; no reliable D call. The V gene lost 6 bases and the J gene lost 2 bases, with 7 bases spanning the gap. The CDR3 runs 12 residues. CDR3 region: CASRHENTEAFF. CDR3 in DNA: TGTGCCAGCAGACATGAAAACACTGAAGCTTTCTTT.

The chain carries TRBV10-3 and TRBJ2-5; TRBD1 matches at 10 bases. J was trimmed by 4 bases and V by 11 bases; bases with no gene match: 13. Germline V lookup: CDR1 ENHRY, CDR2 SYGVKD. This CDR3 comprises 15 residues. CDR3 residues: CAVRPGQGSSETQYF. Here the CDR3 DNA reads TGTGCCGTTCGGCCGGGACAGGGGTCGTCAGAGACCCAGTACTTC.

This chain links TRBV27 with TRBJ2-1, with D possibly matching TRBD2 (6 bases). Germline CDR1 reads MNHEY; CDR2 reads SMNVEV (reference sequence). Between the trimmed V and J ends, which lost 3 bases and 6 bases, there was a span of 18 bases. This CDR3 region has 16 residues. CDR3 DNA sequence: TGTGCCAGCAGTTTCCCCCGGGGGAAGGTTATCAATGAGCAGTTCTTC. Amino acids: CASSFPRGKVINEQFF.

V gene TRBV5-1 combines with J gene TRBJ1-5; D gene uncertain. The CDR3 extends over 13 amino acids. Germline assignment: CDR1 SGHRS and CDR2 YFSETQ. Trimming left V 4 bases short and J 7 bases short, with 12 bases between. DNA of the CDR3: TGCGCCAGCAGCCCGGCGCCGGGGCAGCCCCAGCATTTT. It translates to CASSPAPGQPQHF.

The J gene is TRBJ2-2, the V gene TRBV19, with 8 nucleotides matching TRBD1. CDR1 LNHDA and CDR2 SQIVND come from the germline V gene (reference sequence). V gave up 8 bases and J gave up 6 bases; unmatched junction bases: 11. There are 15 residues in the CDR3. CDR3 protein: CASRLRGRVPGELFF. CDR3 in DNA: TGTGCCAGTCGGCTCAGGGGGCGCGTGCCCGGGGAGCTGTTTTTT.

The V call is TRBV5-4, the J call TRBJ2-7, with TRBD1 identical over 11 bases. CDR3 length: 17 amino acids. Germline CDR1 and CDR2: SGHNT and YYREEE (reference sequence). The trim removed 4 bases at V and 2 bases at J, leaving 11 bases unmatched. This CDR3 is CASSGGTPGQGAYEQYV. The CDR3 DNA reads TGTGCCAGCAGCGGGGGGACCCCGGGACAGGGGGCCTACGAGCAGTACGTC.

The V and J genes are TRBV28 and TRBJ2-1, with a possible D match to TRBD2 (6 bases). This CDR3 spans 15 amino acids. Germline CDR1 and CDR2: MDHEN and SYDVKM. V lost 5 bases and J lost 3, with 14 bases in between. CDR3 in DNA: TGTGCCAGCAGTGTGCCGGGGGAAAGCTACAATGAGCAGTTCTTC. Translated: CASSVPGESYNEQFF.